The T cell receptor beta chain under discussion was sequenced for a study of T cell clusters in autoimmune cytopenias. Study summary: TRB sequencing had a median around 51,000 reads and 2,350 distinct clonotypes per sample.

The CDR3 extends over 15 amino acids. Germline loops: CDR1 PRHDT, CDR2 FYEKMQ (reference sequence). TRB amplification used 250 ng of peripheral blood genomic DNA. Its frequency marks this clonotype as medium-sized (0.01 to 0.1%). TRB rearrangements were amplified by touch-down multiplex PCR with mixed TRB-A/B primers. TCRdb reprocessed the multiplex PCR reads and keeps a single row for each CDR3 protein, giving no DNA. This repertoire includes around 730 distinct CDR3 sequences. These data are also associated with another study on T cell repertoires in aging, cancer and after chemotherapy. From that report: Rebound thymic output was suggested by rising median generation probability during chemotherapy in each cancer cohort.

The receptor comes from a human donor in good health. The genes are TRBV13 and TRBJ2-7; TCRdb reports TRBD2, a call that lacks DNA to check it against. Sequencing used peripheral blood. The CDR3 loop is CASSAGTSGSHEQYF.